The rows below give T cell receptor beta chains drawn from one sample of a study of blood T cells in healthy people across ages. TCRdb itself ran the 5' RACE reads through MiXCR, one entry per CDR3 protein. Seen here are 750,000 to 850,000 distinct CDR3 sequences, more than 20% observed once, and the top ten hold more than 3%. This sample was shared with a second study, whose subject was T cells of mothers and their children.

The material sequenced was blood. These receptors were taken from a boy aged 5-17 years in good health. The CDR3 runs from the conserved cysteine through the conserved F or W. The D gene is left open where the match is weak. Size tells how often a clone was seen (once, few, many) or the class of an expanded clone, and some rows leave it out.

cdr3_nt: TGTGCCAGCAGCGGGAACCGGGGGAACAATGAGCAGTTCTTC; cdr3_aa: CASSGNRGNNEQFF; d_call: -; v_call: TRBV9; j_call: TRBJ2-1; clone_size: few
cdr3_nt: TGCGCCAGCAGCCAAGATCGACAGATCTACGAGCAGTACTTC; cdr3_aa: CASSQDRQIYEQYF; d_call: -; v_call: TRBV4-3; j_call: TRBJ2-7; clone_size: few
cdr3_nt: TGTGCCAGCAGTGACCGTGGAGGAGGGGATAATTCACCCCTCCACTTT; cdr3_aa: CASSDRGGGDNSPLHF; d_call: -; v_call: TRBV28; j_call: TRBJ1-6; clone_size: -
cdr3_nt: TGCAGTGCTAGGTCCCCGACTAGGGACTACGAGCAGTACTTC; cdr3_aa: CSARSPTRDYEQYF; d_call: -; v_call: TRBV20-1; j_call: TRBJ2-7; clone_size: few
cdr3_nt: TGTGCCAGCAGCGCCACCGGAACAGGGGGTAACTATGGCTACACCTTC; cdr3_aa: CASSATGTGGNYGYTF; d_call: TRBD1; v_call: TRBV9; j_call: TRBJ1-2; clone_size: -
cdr3_nt: TGTGCCAGCAGCTTAGGGGCGATGGGGGACTATGGCTACACCTTC; cdr3_aa: CASSLGAMGDYGYTF; d_call: -; v_call: TRBV7-2; j_call: TRBJ1-2; clone_size: -
cdr3_nt: TGTGCCAGCAGCCAAGAATTACTGGGAGAGACCCAGTACTTC; cdr3_aa: CASSQELLGETQYF; d_call: -; v_call: TRBV4-2; j_call: TRBJ2-5; clone_size: -
cdr3_nt: TGCAGCGTTGAAGGCTCTGGGACAGGGCTGAGCCACGAGCAGTACTTC; cdr3_aa: CSVEGSGTGLSHEQYF; d_call: TRBD1; v_call: TRBV29-1; j_call: TRBJ2-7; clone_size: few
cdr3_nt: TGTGCCACCAGCCGGGACCCCAGCACTGAAGCTTTCTTT; cdr3_aa: CATSRDPSTEAFF; d_call: -; v_call: TRBV15; j_call: TRBJ1-1; clone_size: few
cdr3_nt: TGCAGTGCGGGGACTAGCGGGAGGCCTGGGGCCAACGTCCTGACTTTC; cdr3_aa: CSAGTSGRPGANVLTF; d_call: TRBD2; v_call: TRBV20-1; j_call: TRBJ2-6; clone_size: few
cdr3_nt: TGCAGCGTCCAGAAGGCACCTAGCGGCCTCAACAATGAGCAGTTCTTC; cdr3_aa: CSVQKAPSGLNNEQFF; d_call: TRBD2; v_call: TRBV29-1; j_call: TRBJ2-1; clone_size: many
cdr3_nt: TGTGCCAGTAGTATCAACACAGGGGGGGCAGATACGCAGTATTTT; cdr3_aa: CASSINTGGADTQYF; d_call: -; v_call: TRBV19; j_call: TRBJ2-3; clone_size: -
cdr3_nt: TGTGCCAGCAGCTCCCCCCGAGTTATCGTCTCTGGGGCCAACGTCCTGACTTTC; cdr3_aa: CASSSPRVIVSGANVLTF; d_call: -; v_call: TRBV28; j_call: TRBJ2-6; clone_size: -
cdr3_nt: TGTGCCAGCAGCACAGGATTAGACTATGGCTACACCTTC; cdr3_aa: CASSTGLDYGYTF; d_call: -; v_call: TRBV28; j_call: TRBJ1-2; clone_size: -
cdr3_nt: TGTGCCAGCAGCTTAGCGCCGGGAGCCGGGGAGCTGTTTTTT; cdr3_aa: CASSLAPGAGELFF; d_call: -; v_call: TRBV7-9; j_call: TRBJ2-2; clone_size: -
cdr3_nt: TGTGCCAGCAGTCTGAGGCAGGGACTAGCCAAAAACATTCAGTACTTC; cdr3_aa: CASSLRQGLAKNIQYF; d_call: -; v_call: TRBV12-3/TRBV12-4; j_call: TRBJ2-4; clone_size: many
cdr3_nt: TGCGCCAGCAGCACCAATCGCGGACTAACGGAGACCCAGTACTTC; cdr3_aa: CASSTNRGLTETQYF; d_call: -; v_call: TRBV5-1; j_call: TRBJ2-5; clone_size: -
cdr3_nt: TGCAGTGCTAGACCGACGGGACTAGCTCAGACCCAGTACTTC; cdr3_aa: CSARPTGLAQTQYF; d_call: TRBD2; v_call: TRBV20-1; j_call: TRBJ2-5; clone_size: -
cdr3_nt: TGTGCCAGCAGCTCGACAAAGGGACTGGCAGACAATGAGCAGTTCTTC; cdr3_aa: CASSSTKGLADNEQFF; d_call: -; v_call: TRBV7-9; j_call: TRBJ2-1; clone_size: few
cdr3_nt: TGCGCCAGCAGCCACCAAGGGACGGATAACACCGGGGAGCTGTTTTTT; cdr3_aa: CASSHQGTDNTGELFF; d_call: -; v_call: TRBV5-1; j_call: TRBJ2-2; clone_size: -
cdr3_nt: TGCGCCAGCAGCCCGGACAGGGGGAATTCACCCCTCCACTTT; cdr3_aa: CASSPDRGNSPLHF; d_call: TRBD1; v_call: TRBV5-1; j_call: TRBJ1-6; clone_size: many
cdr3_nt: TGCAGTGCTAGAGATGACAGGGGGCGGAACACCATATATTTT; cdr3_aa: CSARDDRGRNTIYF; d_call: TRBD1; v_call: TRBV20-1; j_call: TRBJ1-3; clone_size: -
cdr3_nt: TGTGCCAGCAGTTTACCCCTGGGTCAGGAAAAACTGTTTTTT; cdr3_aa: CASSLPLGQEKLFF; d_call: -; v_call: TRBV28; j_call: TRBJ1-4; clone_size: few
cdr3_nt: TGTGCCAGCAGCTTCGGGGGGACTAGTTTTGGAGAGACCCAGTACTTC; cdr3_aa: CASSFGGTSFGETQYF; d_call: TRBD2; v_call: TRBV11-2; j_call: TRBJ2-5; clone_size: few
cdr3_nt: TGTGCCGGCAGCCGCCCCACGGTACTAGCTTACGCCTACGAGCAGTACTTC; cdr3_aa: CAGSRPTVLAYAYEQYF; d_call: -; v_call: TRBV28; j_call: TRBJ2-7; clone_size: -
cdr3_nt: TGTGCCAGCAGCGCAACAGGGCTTTCCTACAATGAGCAGTTCTTC; cdr3_aa: CASSATGLSYNEQFF; d_call: -; v_call: TRBV9; j_call: TRBJ2-1; clone_size: -
cdr3_nt: TGTGCCAGCAGTTACGACAGGGGGGAGTACAATGAGCAGTTCTTC; cdr3_aa: CASSYDRGEYNEQFF; d_call: TRBD1; v_call: TRBV6-5; j_call: TRBJ2-1; clone_size: -
cdr3_nt: TGTGCCAGCAGCCAAGGTGGCTGGCTGGAGCAGTTCTTC; cdr3_aa: CASSQGGWLEQFF; d_call: -; v_call: TRBV3-1; j_call: TRBJ2-1; clone_size: -
cdr3_nt: TGCAGTGCTAGCTATACAGGGATCAATCAGCCCCAGCATTTT; cdr3_aa: CSASYTGINQPQHF; d_call: -; v_call: TRBV20-1; j_call: TRBJ1-5; clone_size: -
cdr3_nt: TGCAGTGCTCCCCGGACTAGTGGGGGGCAGACCCAGTACTTC; cdr3_aa: CSAPRTSGGQTQYF; d_call: -; v_call: TRBV20-1; j_call: TRBJ2-5; clone_size: few
cdr3_nt: TGTGCCAGCAGTGAAGCCTCGAGGGGGCTAGCGGGCACAGATACGCAGTATTTT; cdr3_aa: CASSEASRGLAGTDTQYF; d_call: -; v_call: TRBV2; j_call: TRBJ2-3; clone_size: -
cdr3_nt: TGTGCCAGCAGCTTAAGGGGACAGAGTAACAATGAGCAGTTCTTC; cdr3_aa: CASSLRGQSNNEQFF; d_call: TRBD1; v_call: TRBV7-2; j_call: TRBJ2-1; clone_size: -
cdr3_nt: TGTGCCAGCAGTGCCAGACAGGGTCCTTACGCTGAAGCTTTCTTT; cdr3_aa: CASSARQGPYAEAFF; d_call: TRBD1; v_call: TRBV27; j_call: TRBJ1-1; clone_size: -
cdr3_nt: TGCAGCGTTGCGGGGACAGGTGGGCATGAGCAGTTCTTC; cdr3_aa: CSVAGTGGHEQFF; d_call: TRBD1; v_call: TRBV29-1; j_call: TRBJ2-1; clone_size: few
cdr3_nt: TGTGCCAGCAGCAAATTCGTTGGTCAGCCCCAGCATTTT; cdr3_aa: CASSKFVGQPQHF; d_call: -; v_call: TRBV21-1; j_call: TRBJ1-5; clone_size: -
cdr3_nt: TGTGCCAGCAGAGATTCTTTAGAGGGTAATGAAAAACTGTTTTTT; cdr3_aa: CASRDSLEGNEKLFF; d_call: -; v_call: TRBV12-3/TRBV12-4; j_call: TRBJ1-4; clone_size: once
cdr3_nt: TGCAGCGTTGATAGGACAGGGTATAACGAGCAGTACTTC; cdr3_aa: CSVDRTGYNEQYF; d_call: TRBD1; v_call: TRBV29-1; j_call: TRBJ2-7; clone_size: -
cdr3_nt: TGTGCCAACATGGGACTAGCGGGCCATAATGAGCAGTTCTTC; cdr3_aa: CANMGLAGHNEQFF; d_call: TRBD2; v_call: TRBV11-2; j_call: TRBJ2-1; clone_size: -
cdr3_nt: TGCGCCAGCAGCCAAGAGGGTTTCACAGATACGCAGTATTTT; cdr3_aa: CASSQEGFTDTQYF; d_call: -; v_call: TRBV4-1; j_call: TRBJ2-3; clone_size: -
cdr3_nt: TGTGCCTGGAGCCATATGGGGGGACTAGCGGATCAAGAGACCCAGTACTTC; cdr3_aa: CAWSHMGGLADQETQYF; d_call: TRBD2; v_call: TRBV30; j_call: TRBJ2-5; clone_size: few
cdr3_nt: TGCGCCAGCAGCTTGGTGGGGGGCCCGGAGACCCAGTACTTC; cdr3_aa: CASSLVGGPETQYF; d_call: -; v_call: TRBV7-9; j_call: TRBJ2-5; clone_size: many
cdr3_nt: TGTGCCGGGGGGGGAGGGAAACTCTCTGGGGCCAACGTCCTGACTTTC; cdr3_aa: CAGGGGKLSGANVLTF; d_call: TRBD2; v_call: TRBV30; j_call: TRBJ2-6; clone_size: -
cdr3_nt: TGTGCCAGCAGACACCGGGGGGGTGAGCAGTTCTTC; cdr3_aa: CASRHRGGEQFF; d_call: TRBD2; v_call: TRBV3-1; j_call: TRBJ2-1; clone_size: few
cdr3_nt: TGCAGTGCCGATGAGGGGGGGCCTTCTGGGGCCAACGTCCTGACTTTC; cdr3_aa: CSADEGGPSGANVLTF; d_call: -; v_call: TRBV20-1; j_call: TRBJ2-6; clone_size: -
cdr3_nt: TGTGCCAGCAGCCCGACTAGCGGTTACAATGAGCAGTTCTTC; cdr3_aa: CASSPTSGYNEQFF; d_call: TRBD2; v_call: TRBV7-9; j_call: TRBJ2-1; clone_size: -
cdr3_nt: TGTGCCAGCAGTGACAGGTTGACAGATACGCAGTATTTT; cdr3_aa: CASSDRLTDTQYF; d_call: -; v_call: TRBV6-6; j_call: TRBJ2-3; clone_size: few
cdr3_nt: TGTGCCAGCAGCTCCACAACCGATACGCAGTATTTT; cdr3_aa: CASSSTTDTQYF; d_call: -; v_call: TRBV27; j_call: TRBJ2-3; clone_size: many
cdr3_nt: TGCAGTGCGATGACCGACGGGGGGCTAAAGGAGACCCAGTACTTC; cdr3_aa: CSAMTDGGLKETQYF; d_call: -; v_call: TRBV20-1; j_call: TRBJ2-5; clone_size: -
cdr3_nt: TGTGCCAGCAGTCGAGAAGGGTTGCTATATGGCTACACCTTC; cdr3_aa: CASSREGLLYGYTF; d_call: -; v_call: TRBV13; j_call: TRBJ1-2; clone_size: -
cdr3_nt: TGTGCCAGCAGCTTCACAGGGAATTCACCCCTCCACTTT; cdr3_aa: CASSFTGNSPLHF; d_call: -; v_call: TRBV7-2; j_call: TRBJ1-6; clone_size: few
cdr3_nt: TGCGCCAGCAGCCAAGAATTTCGGCTTGTTGAGCAGTACTTC; cdr3_aa: CASSQEFRLVEQYF; d_call: -; v_call: TRBV4-1; j_call: TRBJ2-5; clone_size: -
cdr3_nt: TGTGCCAGCAGTTTATCTTCGGGAGCGGAATACGAGCAGTACTTC; cdr3_aa: CASSLSSGAEYEQYF; d_call: -; v_call: TRBV27; j_call: TRBJ2-7; clone_size: -
cdr3_nt: TGTGCCAGCAGCGATCCGGGACAGGAAGCTTTCTTT; cdr3_aa: CASSDPGQEAFF; d_call: TRBD1; v_call: TRBV7-6; j_call: TRBJ1-1; clone_size: few
cdr3_nt: TGTGCCACCGGGGGGGGCAGCTCCTACAATGAGCAGTTCTTC; cdr3_aa: CATGGGSSYNEQFF; d_call: -; v_call: TRBV24-1; j_call: TRBJ2-1; clone_size: few
cdr3_nt: TGTGCCAGCAGCATGGGTGTAGGACTGCCGTACCAAGAGACCCAGTACTTC; cdr3_aa: CASSMGVGLPYQETQYF; d_call: -; v_call: TRBV6-2/TRBV6-3; j_call: TRBJ2-5; clone_size: few
cdr3_nt: TGCAGCGTTGGACCTGGGACAGACCAAAGCACAGATACGCAGTATTTT; cdr3_aa: CSVGPGTDQSTDTQYF; d_call: TRBD1; v_call: TRBV29-1; j_call: TRBJ2-3; clone_size: -
cdr3_nt: TGCAGTGCCCGGGAACAGGGGTTCACTGAAGCTTTCTTT; cdr3_aa: CSAREQGFTEAFF; d_call: TRBD1; v_call: TRBV20-1; j_call: TRBJ1-1; clone_size: few
cdr3_nt: TGCAGTGCTACCAAGAGGACAGGGAATAATGAGCAGTTCTTC; cdr3_aa: CSATKRTGNNEQFF; d_call: TRBD1; v_call: TRBV20-1; j_call: TRBJ2-1; clone_size: few
cdr3_nt: TGTGCCAGCAGCGCCGAAGGGACAGGGCTAACTTTCTTT; cdr3_aa: CASSAEGTGLTFF; d_call: TRBD1; v_call: TRBV9; j_call: TRBJ1-1; clone_size: -